This T cell receptor (beta chain) was recovered during a study of blood T cell repertoires in COVID-19. Sequenced by immunoSEQ multiplex PCR; TCRdb stores in-frame clones only, minus some. The profile shows about 370,000 clones, roughly 86% of them singletons. The CDR3 length is 16 residues. In germline, CDR1 is SEHNR, CDR2 FQNEAQ (reference sequence). Trimming cost V 5 bases and J 3 bases, with 20 bases left between them. The sample taken for sequencing was peripheral blood. The TCR sequence derives from a woman aged 30 to 39 with COVID-19, enrolled during active disease. The chain recombines TRBV7-9 with TRBJ2-7, with a tentative D call TRBD2 (6 bases). The CDR3: CASSQPPGRRDYEQYF. CDR3 nucleotides: TGTGCCAGCAGCCAACCCCCGGGACGGCGGGACTACGAGCAGTACTTC.